This note documents a single T cell receptor (beta chain) sequence. The assay was immunoSEQ multiplex PCR, and TCRdb's table has in-frame clones only and misses some. The sample holds about 100,000 clones; about 88% are singletons and the top ten take 2.8%. These data are taken from a study of T cell responses to AZD1222 COVID-19 vaccine. The ends were cut back, 3 bases at V and 6 bases at J, with 16 bases in the middle. The germline CDR1 and CDR2 sequences are SGHDN and FVKESK. This CDR3 is built from 15 residues. The sequence was collected from an adult in good health. The source was peripheral blood, collected on day 0 of AZD1222 vaccination. The rearrangement links TRBV14 to TRBJ2-3; perhaps D is TRBD1 or TRBD2 (5 bases each). The CDR3 nucleotides are TGTGCCAGCAGCCACTCCGGGGCCCCCATGGATACGCAGTATTTT. Protein: CASSHSGAPMDTQYF.